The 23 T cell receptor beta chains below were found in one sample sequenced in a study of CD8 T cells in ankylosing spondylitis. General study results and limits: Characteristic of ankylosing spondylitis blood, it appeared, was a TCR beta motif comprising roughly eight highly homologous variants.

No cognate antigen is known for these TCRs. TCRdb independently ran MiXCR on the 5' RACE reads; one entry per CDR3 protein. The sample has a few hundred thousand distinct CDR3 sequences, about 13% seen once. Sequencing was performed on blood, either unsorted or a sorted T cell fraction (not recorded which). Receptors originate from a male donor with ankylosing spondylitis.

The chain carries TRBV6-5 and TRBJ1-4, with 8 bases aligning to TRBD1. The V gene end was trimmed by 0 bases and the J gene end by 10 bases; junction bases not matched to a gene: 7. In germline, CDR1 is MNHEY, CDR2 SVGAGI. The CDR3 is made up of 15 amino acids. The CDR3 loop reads CASSYSPGQATKLFF. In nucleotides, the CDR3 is TGTGCCAGCAGTTACTCCCCGGGACAGGCGACAAAACTGTTTTTT.

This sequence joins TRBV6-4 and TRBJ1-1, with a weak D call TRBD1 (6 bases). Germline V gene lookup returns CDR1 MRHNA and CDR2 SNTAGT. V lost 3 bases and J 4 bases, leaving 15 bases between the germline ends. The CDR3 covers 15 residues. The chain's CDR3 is CASSEKGVRATEAFF. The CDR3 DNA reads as TGTGCCAGCAGTGAGAAGGGGGTGCGGGCCACTGAAGCTTTCTTT.

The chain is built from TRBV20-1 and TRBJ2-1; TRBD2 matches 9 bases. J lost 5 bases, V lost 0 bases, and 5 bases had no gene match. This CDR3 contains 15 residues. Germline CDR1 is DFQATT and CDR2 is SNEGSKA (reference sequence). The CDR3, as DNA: TGCAGTGCTAGAGATGCACTAGCGGGCAACAATGAGCAGTTCTTC. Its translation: CSARDALAGNNEQFF.

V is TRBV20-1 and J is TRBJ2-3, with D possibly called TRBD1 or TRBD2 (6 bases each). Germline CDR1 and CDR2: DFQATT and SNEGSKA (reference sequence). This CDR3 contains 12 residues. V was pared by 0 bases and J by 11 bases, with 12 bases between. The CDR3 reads CSAREYGGGQYF. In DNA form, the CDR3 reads TGCAGTGCTAGAGAGTATGGAGGGGGGCAGTATTTT.

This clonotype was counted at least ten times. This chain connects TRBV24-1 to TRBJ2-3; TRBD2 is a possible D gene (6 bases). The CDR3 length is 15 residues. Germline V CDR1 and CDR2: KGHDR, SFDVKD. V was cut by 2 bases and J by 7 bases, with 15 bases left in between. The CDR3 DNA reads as TGTGCCACCAGTGATTCCGGGAGACTCGCTAATACGCAGTATTTT. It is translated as CATSDSGRLANTQYF.

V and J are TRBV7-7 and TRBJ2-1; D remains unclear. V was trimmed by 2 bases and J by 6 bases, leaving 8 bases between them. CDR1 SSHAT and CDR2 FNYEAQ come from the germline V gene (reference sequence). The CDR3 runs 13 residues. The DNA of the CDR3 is TGTGCCAGCAGCTTACCCGAGTCCAATGAGCAGTTCTTC. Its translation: CASSLPESNEQFF.

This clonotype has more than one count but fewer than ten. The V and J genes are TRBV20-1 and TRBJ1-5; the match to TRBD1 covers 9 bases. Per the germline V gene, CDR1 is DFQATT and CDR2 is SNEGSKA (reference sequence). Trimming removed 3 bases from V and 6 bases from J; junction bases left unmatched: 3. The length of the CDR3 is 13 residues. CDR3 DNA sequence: TGCAGTGCTAGGACAGGGGGGTTTCAGCCCCAGCATTTT. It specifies CSARTGGFQPQHF.

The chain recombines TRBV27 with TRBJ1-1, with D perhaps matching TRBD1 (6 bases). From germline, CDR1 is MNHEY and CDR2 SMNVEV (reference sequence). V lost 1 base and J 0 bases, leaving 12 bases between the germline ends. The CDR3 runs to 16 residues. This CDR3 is CASSLYGTSMNTEAFF. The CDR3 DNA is TGTGCCAGCAGTTTATACGGGACATCTATGAACACTGAAGCTTTCTTT.

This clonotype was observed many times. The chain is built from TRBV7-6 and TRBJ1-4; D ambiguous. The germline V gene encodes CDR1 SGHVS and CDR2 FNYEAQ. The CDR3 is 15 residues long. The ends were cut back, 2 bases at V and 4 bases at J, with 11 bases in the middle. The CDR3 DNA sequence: TGTGCCAGCAGCTTACGAACGGAAGTTAATGAAAAACTGTTTTTT. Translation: CASSLRTEVNEKLFF.

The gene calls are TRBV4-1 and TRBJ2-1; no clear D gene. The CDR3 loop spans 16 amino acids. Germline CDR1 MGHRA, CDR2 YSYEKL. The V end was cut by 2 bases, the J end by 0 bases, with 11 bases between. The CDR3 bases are TGCGCCAGCAGCCAACGACCCGGTCTCTCCTACAATGAGCAGTTCTTC. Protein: CASSQRPGLSYNEQFF.

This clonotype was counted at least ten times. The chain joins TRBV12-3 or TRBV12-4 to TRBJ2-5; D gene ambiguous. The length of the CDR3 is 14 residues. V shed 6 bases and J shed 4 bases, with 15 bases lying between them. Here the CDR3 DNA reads TGTGCCAGCAGCTTACTGGCAGGCGGAGAGACCCAGTACTTC. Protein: CASSLLAGGETQYF.

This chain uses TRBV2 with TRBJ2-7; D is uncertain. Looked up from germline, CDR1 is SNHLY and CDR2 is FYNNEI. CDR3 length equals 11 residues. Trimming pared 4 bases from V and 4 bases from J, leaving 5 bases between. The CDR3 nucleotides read TGTGCCAGCAGTGTCCAGTACGAGCAGTACTTC. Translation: CASSVQYEQYF.

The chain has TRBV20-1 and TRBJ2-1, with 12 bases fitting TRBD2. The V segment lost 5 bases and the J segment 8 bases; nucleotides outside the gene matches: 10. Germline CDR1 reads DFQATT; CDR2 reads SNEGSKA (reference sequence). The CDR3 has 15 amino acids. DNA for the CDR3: TGCAGTGCTCGTGGACTAGCGGGACAAAACCATGAGCAGTTCTTC. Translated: CSARGLAGQNHEQFF.

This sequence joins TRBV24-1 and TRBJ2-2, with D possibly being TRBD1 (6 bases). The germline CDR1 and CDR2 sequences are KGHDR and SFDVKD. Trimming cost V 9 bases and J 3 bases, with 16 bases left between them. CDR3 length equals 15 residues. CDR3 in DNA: TGTGCCACCTCCCCACAGGGAATGTACACCGGGGAGCTGTTTTTT. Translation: CATSPQGMYTGELFF.

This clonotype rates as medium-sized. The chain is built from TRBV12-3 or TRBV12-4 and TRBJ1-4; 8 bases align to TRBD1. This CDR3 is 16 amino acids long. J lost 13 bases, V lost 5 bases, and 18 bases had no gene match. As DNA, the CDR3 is TGTGCCAGCAGTCCTCAGGGACCCACAGGGGGGTCCGGACTGTTTTTT. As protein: CASSPQGPTGGSGLFF.

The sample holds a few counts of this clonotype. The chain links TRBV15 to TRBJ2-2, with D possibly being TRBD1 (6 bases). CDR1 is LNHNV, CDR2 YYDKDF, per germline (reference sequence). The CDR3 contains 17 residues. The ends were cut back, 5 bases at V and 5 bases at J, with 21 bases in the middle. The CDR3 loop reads CATSPTRTEFRTGELFF. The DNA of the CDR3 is TGTGCCACCAGCCCCACCCGGACAGAATTTCGGACCGGGGAGCTGTTTTTT.

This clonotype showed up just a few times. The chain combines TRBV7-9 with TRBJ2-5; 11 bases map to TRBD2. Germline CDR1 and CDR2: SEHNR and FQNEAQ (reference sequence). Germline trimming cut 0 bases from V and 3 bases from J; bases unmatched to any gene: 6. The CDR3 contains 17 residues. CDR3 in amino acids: CASSLASLAGGKETQYF. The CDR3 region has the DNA TGTGCCAGCAGCTTAGCTTCGCTAGCGGGAGGTAAAGAGACCCAGTACTTC.

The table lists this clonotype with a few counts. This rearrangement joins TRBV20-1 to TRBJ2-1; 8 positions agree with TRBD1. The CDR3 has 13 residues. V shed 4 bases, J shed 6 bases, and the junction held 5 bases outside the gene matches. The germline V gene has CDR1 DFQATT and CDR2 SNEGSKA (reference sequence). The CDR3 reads CSAISDRVNEQFF. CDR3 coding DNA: TGCAGTGCTATCTCGGACAGGGTCAATGAGCAGTTCTTC.

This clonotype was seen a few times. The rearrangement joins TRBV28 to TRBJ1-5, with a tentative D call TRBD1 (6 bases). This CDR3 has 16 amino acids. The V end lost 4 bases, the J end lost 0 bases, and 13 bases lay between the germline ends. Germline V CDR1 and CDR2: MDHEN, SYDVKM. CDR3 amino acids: CASSSQTGFSNQPQHF. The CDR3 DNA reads TGTGCCAGCAGTTCCCAAACAGGGTTTAGCAATCAGCCCCAGCATTTT. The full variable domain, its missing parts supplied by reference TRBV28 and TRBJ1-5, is DVKVTQSSRYLVKRTGEKVFLECVQDMDHENMFWYRQDPGLGLRLIYFSYDVKMKEKGDIPEGYSVSREKKERFSLILESASTNQTSMYLCASSSQTGFSNQPQHFGDGTRLSIL.

CDR3 bases: TGTGCCAGCAGTTTGAGATACACAGATACGCAGTATTTT. Translation gives CASSLRYTDTQYF. The V gene is TRBV12-3 or TRBV12-4, the J gene TRBJ2-3, with D uncertain. This CDR3 comprises 13 residues. Trimming removed 3 bases from V and 2 bases from J, with 6 bases in between.

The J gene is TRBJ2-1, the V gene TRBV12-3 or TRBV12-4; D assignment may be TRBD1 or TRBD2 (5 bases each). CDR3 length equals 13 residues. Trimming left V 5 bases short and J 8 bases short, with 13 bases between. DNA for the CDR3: TGTGCCAGCAGTCGGGGACGGCGGGATGAGCAGTTCTTC. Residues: CASSRGRRDEQFF.

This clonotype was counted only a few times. CDR3 in amino acids: CASSLAEAVTDTQYF. CDR3 bases: TGCGCCAGCAGCTTGGCCGAGGCAGTGACAGATACGCAGTATTTT. The chain has TRBV5-1 and TRBJ2-3; D remains unclear. From germline, CDR1 is SGHRS and CDR2 YFSETQ. The CDR3 extends over 15 amino acids. V was trimmed by 0 bases and J by 3 bases, leaving 11 bases between them.

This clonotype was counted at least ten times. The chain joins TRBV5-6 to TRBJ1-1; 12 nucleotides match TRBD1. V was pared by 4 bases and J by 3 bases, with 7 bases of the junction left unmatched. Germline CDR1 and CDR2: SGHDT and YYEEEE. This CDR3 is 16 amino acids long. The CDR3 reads CASSPGTGGLDTEAFF. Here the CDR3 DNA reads TGTGCCAGCAGCCCCGGGACAGGGGGCTTGGACACTGAAGCTTTCTTT.